This T cell receptor beta chain was sequenced for a study of T cell changes during pregnancy in multiple sclerosis. Germline assignment: CDR1 LNHNV and CDR2 YYDKDF (reference sequence). The length of the CDR3 is 16 residues. The J segment lost 4 bases and the V segment lost 3 bases, leaving 6 bases of the junction unmatched. The method was immunoSEQ multiplex PCR; TCRdb's version includes in-frame clones alone and lacks a portion of them. The sample shows more than 95,000 clones, about 91% of them seen only once. The chain combines TRBV15 with TRBJ1-4; TRBD1 agrees at 9 bases. The input for sequencing was peripheral blood, taken after pregnancy. The clonotype comes from a female donor with multiple sclerosis, enrolled in a pregnancy study. CDR3 loop: CATSSATGGGNEKLFF. CDR3 coding DNA: TGTGCCACCAGCAGTGCAACAGGGGGCGGTAATGAAAAACTGTTTTTT.